A selection of T cell receptor beta chains follows, all from one sample in a study of tumor-infiltrating lymphocytes in oesophageal squamous cell carcinoma. From the PCR reads, TCRdb called clonotypes with MiXCR, one entry per CDR3 protein. In the table there are about 24,000 distinct CDR3 sequences, more than 30% of which are singletons. Sequenced input: esophageal tumor tissue. The receptor set was obtained from a male donor with esophageal squamous cell carcinoma. CDR3s include the opening cysteine and the closing phenylalanine or tryptophan. The order of the fields is clone size, D gene, J gene, V gene, CDR3 DNA, CDR3 protein. A D gene is named only where the DNA matches it firmly. Clone size is not always given. Where it is, it says once, few, many or a class for expanded clones.

. . TRBJ2-5 TRBV6-1 TGTGCCAGCAGCAGAACACCTCTCGACTTCCAAGAGACCCAGTACTTC CASSRTPLDFQETQYF
few TRBD1 TRBJ2-5 TRBV7-6 TGTGCCAGCAGCGGCCCGGGACAGCGGACGGGGACCCAGTACTTC CASSGPGQRTGTQYF
. TRBD2 TRBJ2-1 TRBV11-2 TGTGCCAGCAGCTTAGTTGCGGGAGTTTCCTACAATGAGCAGTTCTTC CASSLVAGVSYNEQFF
many TRBD1 TRBJ2-1 TRBV10-3 TGTGCCACCGGGAAACAGGGGGCCTACAATGAGCAGTTCTTC CATGKQGAYNEQFF
. TRBD2 TRBJ2-1 TRBV7-4 TGTGCCAGCAGCCCCGTTAGCGGGGGGGCCTACAATGAGCAGTTCTTC CASSPVSGGAYNEQFF
. . TRBJ2-3 TRBV5-1 TGCGCCAGCAGCGTAAGCGGGAGCACAGATACGCAGTATTTT CASSVSGSTDTQYF
once . TRBJ2-5 TRBV24-1 TGTGCCACCAGTGACACGACAGTCCAAGAGACCCAGTACTTC CATSDTTVQETQYF
. TRBD2 TRBJ2-3 TRBV6-8 TGTGCCAGCAGTGTTAGCGGGAGGATAGATACGCAGTATTTT CASSVSGRIDTQYF
. TRBD2 TRBJ2-7 TRBV9 TGTGCCAGCAGCGTCCCTAGCGGGGGAGGGGGTGAGCAGTACTTC CASSVPSGGGGEQYF
few TRBD1 TRBJ2-1 TRBV7-4 TGTGCCAGCAGTTGGGACAGCCTTGAGCGGCTGCTGTACAATGAGCAGTTCTTC CASSWDSLERLLYNEQFF
. . TRBJ2-7 TRBV4-1 TGCGCCAGCAGCCAAGATCGGAGTCAGGGCTCCTACAATGAGCAGTACTTC CASSQDRSQGSYNEQYF
few TRBD1 TRBJ1-1 TRBV5-5 TGTGCCAGCAGCTTTTGGGCAGGGGGAACTGAAGCTTTCTTT CASSFWAGGTEAFF
medium-sized . TRBJ1-1 TRBV28 TGTGCCAGCAGTTTACGAGGACCGAACACTGAAGCTTTCTTT CASSLRGPNTEAFF
. . TRBJ2-4 TRBV28 TGTGCCAGCCACGCAGGGGGGGCCTACGAGCGGTACTTT CASHAGGAYERYF
few TRBD1 TRBJ2-2 TRBV18 TGTGCCAGCTCACTTCAACAGGGGGCCGGGGAGCTGTTTTTT CASSLQQGAGELFF
few . TRBJ2-7 TRBV27 TGTGCCAGCAGTTTATCGGGCAGGGTCTACGAGCAGTACTTC CASSLSGRVYEQYF
. . TRBJ2-1 TRBV9 TGTGCCAGCAGCGTAGCTGGGGCGGCCCTGGATGAGCAGTTCTTC CASSVAGAALDEQFF
many . TRBJ1-2 TRBV28 TGTGCCAGCAGTCCACAGCCTACTAACTATGGCTACACCTTC CASSPQPTNYGYTF
medium-sized . TRBJ2-7 TRBV7-2 TGTGCCAGCAGCTCCCCCGGGGATACCTACGAGCAGTACTTC CASSSPGDTYEQYF
many TRBD2 TRBJ2-3 TRBV27 TGTGCCAGTGGGCTAGCGGGGATGAATACGCAGTATTTT CASGLAGMNTQYF
many TRBD1 TRBJ2-7 TRBV14 TGTGCCAGCAGCCCCGGGGACAGCCATAATTCACCCCTCCACTTC CASSPGDSHNSPLHF
. . TRBJ2-3 TRBV7-2 TGTGCCAGCAGCTTAGAATGGCAGGCATCGATACCTAGCACAGATACGCAGTATTTT CASSLEWQASIPSTDTQYF
medium-sized . TRBJ2-6 TRBV24-1 TGTGCCACCAGTGCCCTAGGAGAGGACAGCTCTGGGGCCAACGTCCTGACTTTC CATSALGEDSSGANVLTF
medium-sized . TRBJ2-5 TRBV12-3/TRBV12-4 TGTGCCAGCAGTTCCTCTGAGCCGGGACCCTGGAGGGAGACCCAGTACTTC CASSSSEPGPWRETQYF
. . TRBJ1-5 TRBV24-1 TGTGCCACCAGTGTACGGGGGACGAATCAGCCCCAGCATTTT CATSVRGTNQPQHF
. TRBD1 TRBJ2-5 TRBV7-7 TGTGCTAGCAGCCGCGGACAGGGGGCGATGGAGACCCAGTACTTC CASSRGQGAMETQYF
. TRBD2 TRBJ2-7 TRBV7-4 TGTGCCAGCAGCTTATCTAGCGGAGCTCCCTACGAGCAGTACTTC CASSLSSGAPYEQYF
. . TRBJ2-1 TRBV28 TGTGCCACCGGGGATCTCACTACAGTTGAGCAGTTCTTC CATGDLTTVEQFF
. TRBD1 TRBJ2-1 TRBV11-2 TGTGCCAGCAGCCAAACAGGGGTGTACAATGAGCAGTTCTTC CASSQTGVYNEQFF
. . TRBJ2-1 TRBV7-2 TGTGCCAGCAGCTTTGAACGTAATGAGCAGTTCTTC CASSFERNEQFF
. TRBD2 TRBJ2-1 TRBV2 TGTGCCAGCAGTGAAGTGGCTAGCGGGAGCAATGAGCAGTTCTTC CASSEVASGSNEQFF
few . TRBJ2-7 TRBV5-5 TGTGCCAGCAGCTTTTATGTTTCCGACGAGCAGTACTTC CASSFYVSDEQYF
. TRBD2 TRBJ2-7 TRBV7-8 TGTGCCAGCAGCTTCATTCTGACTAGCGGGAGGGCCAACGAGCAGTACTTC CASSFILTSGRANEQYF
medium-sized . TRBJ2-7 TRBV7-2 TGTGCCAGCAGCTTAGAGTCCTGGGGCCCCTACGAGCAGTACTTC CASSLESWGPYEQYF
. TRBD2 TRBJ2-1 TRBV25-1 TGTGCCAGCAGTGAAAGACTAGCGGGACCCAGCTCCTACAATGAGCAGTTCTTC CASSERLAGPSSYNEQFF
many . TRBJ2-2 TRBV5-5 TGTGCCAGCAGCTTGTACGGGGGATCTAACGGGGAGCTGTTTTTT CASSLYGGSNGELFF
. . TRBJ2-5 TRBV7-2 TGTGCCAGCAGCTTAAGACTCAGCCAAGAGACCCAGTACTTC CASSLRLSQETQYF
. TRBD1 TRBJ2-5 TRBV7-3 TGTGCCAGCAGCTTAACGCCGACAGGGGAAGAGACCCAGTACTTC CASSLTPTGEETQYF
. . TRBJ2-3 TRBV12-3/TRBV12-4 TGTGCCAGCAGTAACCAGGAGGCCGGCACAGATACGCAGTATTTT CASSNQEAGTDTQYF
. . TRBJ1-2 TRBV19 TGTGCCAGTAGTCTGATCACAGAAAGAAACTATGGCTACACCTTC CASSLITERNYGYTF
few . TRBJ2-7 TRBV9 TGTGCCAGCAGCGTAGGGCAGGTCTCCTACGAGCAGTACTTC CASSVGQVSYEQYF
. TRBD2 TRBJ2-5 TRBV7-3 TGTGCCAGCAGCTTACAGCGACTAGCGGGGGGGCCCAGAGAGACCCAGTACTTC CASSLQRLAGGPRETQYF
. . TRBJ2-1 TRBV9 TGTGCCAGCAGCGTAGGCGACAGGTACAATGAGCAGTTCTTC CASSVGDRYNEQFF
once . TRBJ2-7 TRBV28 TGTGCCAGCAGCCGAACCTTCGCCGCCTACGAGCAGTACTTC CASSRTFAAYEQYF
. TRBD2 TRBJ2-3 TRBV24-1 TGTGCCACCAGTGATCCCCGGACAGGGGTGGGACTAGCGGGGAGCACAGATACGCAGTATTTT CATSDPRTGVGLAGSTDTQYF
. . TRBJ2-5 TRBV6-1 TGTGCCAGCACCTCACGACAGAATCAGCAAGAGACCCAGTACTTC CASTSRQNQQETQYF
medium-sized . TRBJ2-7 TRBV6-1 TGTGCCAGCAGCAAGGGGGTCTCCTACGAGCAGTACTTC CASSKGVSYEQYF
few TRBD1 TRBJ1-1 TRBV20-1 TGCAGTGCTAGCTACAGGGGTGAAGCTTTCTTT CSASYRGEAFF
. . TRBJ2-6 TRBV7-3 TGTGCCAGCAGCTTAGGGGGAACTGGGGCCAACGTCCTGACTTTC CASSLGGTGANVLTF
medium-sized . TRBJ2-7 TRBV7-8 TGTGCCAGCAGCTTTGAAGGGTTTTTCACCGAGCAGTACTTC CASSFEGFFTEQYF
many . TRBJ2-4 TRBV18 TGTGCCAGCTCACCACCCTTTGGGGCCTCCGTAGCCAAAAACATTCAGTACTTC CASSPPFGASVAKNIQYF